What follows are 32 T cell receptor beta chains derived from one specimen sequenced in a study of blood T cell repertoires in COVID-19. Clones were sequenced by immunoSEQ multiplex PCR, and TCRdb holds only the in-frame ones, with some missing. The table lists 250,000 to 300,000 clones, less than 90% of them singletons. Sequencing input: peripheral blood. These receptors all come from a man aged 60-69 years who had recovered from COVID-19.

The rearrangement joins TRBV7-6 to TRBJ2-7; 9 positions agree with TRBD2. The CDR3 is 17 residues long. CDR1 and CDR2 from the germline V gene are SGHVS and FNYEAQ. V lost 0 bases, J lost 3 bases, and 9 bases stayed unmatched. CDR3 sequence: CASSLAPASGKFYEQYF. The CDR3 DNA reads TGTGCCAGCAGCTTAGCCCCAGCTAGCGGGAAATTCTACGAGCAGTACTTC.

The J gene is TRBJ2-4, the V gene TRBV4-1, with a possible D match to TRBD1 (5 bases). Germline V gives CDR1 MGHRA, CDR2 YSYEKL. This CDR3 is built from 22 residues. V shed 0 bases and J shed 0 bases, with 27 bases lying between them. For the CDR3, the DNA is TGCGCCAGCAGCCAAGAAGGGGCCGGTAGGTTGGGCGGAAAAGGAGCCAAAAACATTCAGTACTTC. This codes for CASSQEGAGRLGGKGAKNIQYF.

This clone was counted between two and nine times. The chain joins TRBV11-2 to TRBJ1-6, with D perhaps TRBD1 (6 bases). V was trimmed by 5 bases and J by 9 bases, leaving 20 bases between them. This CDR3 is 16 amino acids long. Germline CDR1 SGHAT, CDR2 FQNNGV. CDR3 nucleotide sequence: TGTGCCAGCAGCCGGCGGGGGCCGGGAGTAGTTTCACCCCTCCACTTT. Its protein is CASSRRGPGVVSPLHF.

V usage is TRBV7-9 and J usage is TRBJ1-4; no reliable D call. The CDR3 covers 13 residues. Germline CDR1 SEHNR, CDR2 FQNEAQ (reference sequence). V was cut by 5 bases and J by 4 bases, with 8 bases left in between. CDR3 protein: CASSLGINEKLFF. For the CDR3, the DNA is TGTGCCAGCAGCCTCGGGATTAATGAAAAACTGTTTTTT.

The chain employs TRBV10-3 and TRBJ2-6, with 8 positions matching TRBD1. CDR3 size: 18 residues. Germline V gene data show CDR1 as ENHRY and CDR2 as SYGVKD. V trimming: 4 bases; J trimming: 0 bases; junction bases outside the gene matches: 8. The DNA for the CDR3 is TGTGCCATCAGTGCCCCGGACAGGGTCTACTCTGGGGCCAACGTCCTGACTTTC. The encoded protein is CAISAPDRVYSGANVLTF.

As regards this clone: This likely came from a read error, as a far larger clone is one base away. The chain combines TRBV12-3 or TRBV12-4 with TRBJ2-1, with D unresolved. Trimming took 5 bases from V and 0 from J, leaving 5 bases between them. This CDR3 region has 13 residues. DNA for the CDR3: TGTGCCAGCAGTCCAGACTCCTACAATGAGCAGTTCTTC. This gives the protein CASSPDSYNEQFF.

This chain connects TRBV18 to TRBJ1-5, with a tentative D call TRBD1 (5 bases). Trimming stripped 5 bases from V and 2 bases from J, with 10 bases between. The CDR3 consists of 14 residues. Per the germline V gene, CDR1 is KGHSH and CDR2 is LQKENI. For the CDR3, the DNA is TGTGCCAGCTCAGGAGGGGCTGGCAATCAGCCCCAGCATTTT. Residues: CASSGGAGNQPQHF.

J is TRBJ2-6 and V is TRBV27; D unresolved. The CDR3 extends over 14 amino acids. Trimming shortened V by 2 bases and J by 4 bases, and 6 bases separated the two germline ends. The V gene's germline CDR1 is MNHEY and CDR2 SMNVEV (reference sequence). The DNA of the CDR3 is TGTGCCAGCAGTTTACACGGGGGGGCCAACGTCCTGACTTTC. This codes for CASSLHGGANVLTF.

The rearrangement links TRBV7-2 to TRBJ2-1; 9 nucleotides match TRBD2. Per germline, CDR1 SGHTA and CDR2 FQGNSA. V shed 5 bases and J 8 bases; nucleotides not matched to a gene: 13. The CDR3 is made up of 16 amino acids. CDR3 residues: CASSLRAGGPSHEQFF. The DNA of the CDR3 is TGTGCCAGCAGCCTACGAGCGGGGGGCCCTTCCCATGAGCAGTTCTTC.

The V and J genes are TRBV5-1 and TRBJ2-6; D is perhaps TRBD1 (6 bases). The CDR3 loop spans 18 amino acids. Germline V gene data show CDR1 as SGHRS and CDR2 as YFSETQ. Trimming took off 4 bases at V and 0 bases at J, with 17 bases between the two ends. CDR3 loop: CASSTGHLGSSGANVLTF. Written as DNA, the CDR3 is TGCGCCAGCAGCACGGGACACCTAGGGAGCTCTGGGGCCAACGTCCTGACTTTC.

The J gene is TRBJ2-5, the V gene TRBV18; tentative D call: TRBD1 (6 bases). The germline gives CDR1 KGHSH, CDR2 LQKENI. The CDR3 is made up of 15 amino acids. The V and J ends lost 0 bases and 5 bases respectively, with 13 bases between them. CDR3 bases: TGTGCCAGCTCACCACCATCAGGGGCCGGGGAGACCCAGTACTTC. Protein: CASSPPSGAGETQYF.

The chain has TRBV12-3 or TRBV12-4 and TRBJ2-3; 7 nucleotides match TRBD1. With V trimmed by 7 bases and J by 4 bases, 5 bases remained unmatched. The CDR3 consists of 13 residues. CDR3 in DNA: TGTGCCAGCAAGACCGACAGGGCAGATACGCAGTATTTT. It codes for CASKTDRADTQYF.

V gene TRBV4-2 combines with J gene TRBJ1-4; no reliable D call. CDR1 is LGHNA and CDR2 is YNFKEQ in the germline V gene. Trimming stripped 1 base from V and 0 bases from J, with 6 bases between. The CDR3 is 15 residues long. The chain's CDR3 is CASSQGPATNEKLFF. The CDR3, as DNA: TGTGCCAGCAGCCAAGGCCCAGCAACTAATGAAAAACTGTTTTTT.

This chain links TRBV10-1 with TRBJ2-7; D is unclear. V was clipped by 8 bases and J by 1 base, with 12 bases between them. CDR1 and CDR2 (germline): WNHNN, SYGVQD (reference sequence). This CDR3 has 13 residues. In nucleotides, the CDR3 is TGCGCCAGCGCGCTGACACAGTCCTACGAGCAGTACTTC. It is translated as CASALTQSYEQYF.

This clone came up a few times. The chain combines TRBV25-1 with TRBJ2-1, with D possibly being TRBD2 (5 bases). Germline V gene sequence: CDR1 MGHDK, CDR2 SYGVNS. The V gene lost 5 bases and the J gene lost 6 bases, with 14 bases spanning the gap. The CDR3 is 14 residues long. The CDR3 sequence is CASSREGPINEQFF. The CDR3 nucleotides are TGTGCCAGCAGTCGCGAGGGCCCAATCAATGAGCAGTTCTTC. Together with reference TRBV25-1 and TRBJ2-1, the CDR3 gives the full variable domain: EADIYQTPRYLVIGTGKKITLECSQTMGHDKMYWYQQDPGMELHLIHYSYGVNSTEKGDLSSESTVSRIRTEHFPLTLESARPSHTSQYLCASSREGPINEQFFGPGTRLTVL.

This clone was seen only once. In the same sample, other DNA sequences code for this CDR3. V gene TRBV12-3 or TRBV12-4 combines with J gene TRBJ1-5; 7 nucleotides match TRBD1. After removal of 6 bases from V and 4 bases from J, the junction contained 3 bases not matched to a gene. This CDR3 has 13 amino acids. CDR3 bases: TGTGCCAGCAGAGCGACAGGGAATCAGCCCCAGCATTTT. Its protein is CASRATGNQPQHF.

This clone was observed a handful of times. The rearrangement uses TRBV2 and TRBJ2-2; the D is unclear. The V end lost 10 bases, the J end lost 6 bases, and 15 bases lay between the germline ends. The CDR3 length is 13 residues. CDR1 and CDR2 from the germline V gene are SNHLY and FYNNEI. CDR3 nucleotides: TGTGCCATCAACCCCCTAGTCCCCGGGGAGCTGTTTTTT. Residues: CAINPLVPGELFF.

The V and J genes are TRBV19 and TRBJ1-2; 9 nucleotides align to TRBD1. This CDR3 region has 15 residues. Trimming took 1 base from V and 2 from J; bases not matched to a gene: 2. Germline-derived CDR1 and CDR2 are LNHDA and SQIVND (reference sequence). The CDR3 here is CASSIVDRGNYGYTF. The CDR3, as DNA: TGTGCCAGTAGTATAGTGGACAGGGGAAACTATGGCTACACCTTC.

This chain uses TRBV19 with TRBJ2-3; the match to TRBD1 covers 8 bases. With V trimmed by 6 bases and J by 4 bases, 9 bases remained unmatched. The length of the CDR3 is 15 residues. Germline CDR1 reads LNHDA; CDR2 reads SQIVND (reference sequence). The CDR3 spells CASSQTGEPSDTQYF. The CDR3 DNA sequence: TGTGCCAGTAGCCAGACAGGGGAACCTTCAGATACGCAGTATTTT.

The chain employs TRBV19 and TRBJ2-7, with TRBD1 identical over 10 bases. The ends lost 9 bases at V and 3 bases at J; junction bases unmatched: 11. The CDR3 is 15 amino acids. Germline V gene lookup returns CDR1 LNHDA and CDR2 SQIVND (reference sequence). CDR3 in amino acids: CARLLRRTGGYEQYF. For the CDR3, the DNA is TGTGCCAGACTTTTGCGTCGGACAGGGGGCTACGAGCAGTACTTC.

The chain has TRBV3-1 (or the pseudogene TRBV3-2) and TRBJ2-7; 7 bases align to TRBD2. The CDR3 has 14 amino acids. V lost 4 bases to trimming and J lost 1 base; unmatched junction nucleotides: 4. The V gene's germline CDR1 is LGHDT and CDR2 YNNKEL (reference sequence). CDR3 DNA sequence: TGTGCCAGCAGCCCCACGGGACTATCCTACGAGCAGTACTTC. Residues: CASSPTGLSYEQYF.

The V call is TRBV28, the J call TRBJ2-5; 10 positions match TRBD2. The CDR3 has 15 amino acids. J was trimmed by 0 bases and V by 9 bases; bases with no gene match: 7. The germline CDR1 and CDR2 sequences are MDHEN and SYDVKM. CDR3: CASQSSGGHQETQYF. Written as DNA, the CDR3 is TGTGCCAGTCAATCTAGCGGGGGTCACCAAGAGACCCAGTACTTC. The full variable domain, with the rest looked up from reference TRBV28 and TRBJ2-5, is DVKVTQSSRYLVKRTGEKVFLECVQDMDHENMFWYRQDPGLGLRLIYFSYDVKMKEKGDIPEGYSVSREKKERFSLILESASTNQTSMYLCASQSSGGHQETQYFGPGTRLLVL.

The CDR3 sequence: CASSLQGQSPLHF. The CDR3 coding sequence is TGCGCCAGCAGCCTCCAGGGGCAGTCACCCCTCCACTTT. J is TRBJ1-6 and V is TRBV10-2; possibly TRBD1 for D (6 bases). V lost 6 bases, J lost 10 bases, and 13 bases lay in between. CDR1 is WSHSY, CDR2 SAAADI, per germline. The CDR3 contains 13 residues.

A word on this clone: This CDR3 is also generated by other DNA sequences in the sample. V gene TRBV10-3 combines with J gene TRBJ2-2, with 7 bases lining up with TRBD2. The CDR3 contains 16 residues. Germline V gives CDR1 ENHRY, CDR2 SYGVKD. The ends lost 0 bases at V and 0 bases at J; junction bases unmatched: 1. The CDR3 loop is CAISESGGANTGELFF. The CDR3 region has the DNA TGTGCCATCAGTGAGTCGGGGGGGGCGAACACCGGGGAGCTGTTTTTT.

The chain employs TRBV28 and TRBJ1-2; weak D call: TRBD1 (5 bases). Germline lookup yields CDR1 MDHEN and CDR2 SYDVKM. With 8 bases removed from V and 5 bases from J, the gap between germline ends came to 15 bases. This CDR3 region has 13 residues. The CDR3 region is CASLRGGEYGYTF. The CDR3 DNA is TGTGCCAGCCTGCGGGGGGGGGAATATGGCTACACCTTC.

The rearrangement uses TRBV6-5 and TRBJ1-2; perhaps TRBD1 as D (5 bases). V was shortened by 2 bases and J by 7 bases, with 11 bases between the two germline ends. Germline CDR1 is MNHEY and CDR2 is SVGAGI. The CDR3 covers 13 residues. CDR3 residues: CASSYLPQGGYTF. The CDR3 nucleotides are TGTGCCAGCAGTTACCTACCCCAGGGTGGCTACACCTTC.

The chain uses TRBV6-1 and TRBJ1-1; D unresolved. The CDR3 runs to 14 residues. Trimming removed 3 bases at V and 2 bases at J, with 10 bases between. Germline values: CDR1 MNHNS, CDR2 SASEGT. This CDR3 is CASSEEVINTEAFF. The CDR3, as DNA: TGTGCCAGCAGTGAGGAGGTTATTAACACTGAAGCTTTCTTT.

The rearrangement links TRBV5-1 to TRBJ2-2; 8 bases map to TRBD1. This CDR3 region has 14 residues. Germline CDR1 reads SGHRS; CDR2 reads YFSETQ. J lost 7 bases, V lost 6 bases, and 8 bases had no gene match. CDR3 bases: TGCGCCAGCATCGGACAGGGTAGGGGCGGGGAGCTGTTTTTT. It codes for CASIGQGRGGELFF.

The V call is TRBV3-1 (or the pseudogene TRBV3-2), the J call TRBJ1-2; 8 bases agree with TRBD1. Trimming cost V 5 bases and J 4 bases; bases outside gene matches: 3. CDR3 length equals 13 residues. Germline CDR1 reads LGHDT; CDR2 reads YNNKEL (reference sequence). DNA for the CDR3: TGTGCCAGCAGCGAGGACAGGGCCTATGGCTACACCTTC. It yields the protein CASSEDRAYGYTF.

The rearrangement uses TRBV2 and TRBJ1-5, with D hard to call. V was shortened by 1 base and J by 3 bases, with 10 bases between the two germline ends. This CDR3 is 15 amino acids long. Looked up from germline, CDR1 is SNHLY and CDR2 is FYNNEI. The DNA of the CDR3 is TGTGCCAGCAGTGAAGGTGCAGGCCCCAATCAGCCCCAGCATTTT. Protein: CASSEGAGPNQPQHF.

This clone appeared a few times. The chain employs TRBV12-5 and TRBJ2-7; D is perhaps TRBD2 (6 bases). The CDR3 length is 11 residues. Germline V gene data show CDR1 as LGHNT and CDR2 as FRNRAP. Trimming pared 7 bases from V and 7 bases from J, leaving 11 bases between. Here the CDR3 reads CASAFRGEQYF. CDR3 nucleotides: TGTGCTAGTGCCTTCCGGGGGGAGCAGTACTTC.

The CDR3 DNA reads as TGTGCCAGTAGGCCCCATTCAGGGTCGGCGGACACCGGGGAGCTGTTTTTT. It specifies CASRPHSGSADTGELFF. The V gene is TRBV19, the J gene TRBJ2-2; the D gene is possibly TRBD1 (5 bases). The CDR3 extends over 17 amino acids. V was cut by 6 bases and J by 3 bases, with 20 bases left in between. Looked up from germline, CDR1 is LNHDA and CDR2 is SQIVND (reference sequence).